Sequencing of this T cell receptor (beta chain) was carried out in a study of blood T cell repertoires in COVID-19. CDR1 and CDR2 from the germline V gene are ENHRY and SYGVKD. The CDR3 extends over 17 amino acids. V dropped 2 bases and J dropped 1 base, with 12 bases sitting between them. The method was immunoSEQ multiplex PCR; TCRdb's version includes in-frame clones alone and lacks a portion of them. The sample shows tens of thousands of clones, 80% to 90% of them seen only once. This chain links TRBV10-3 with TRBJ2-6; tentative D call: TRBD2 (6 bases). The receptor was derived from a human donor in a cohort sampled during active COVID-19. Sequencing was performed on peripheral blood. The CDR3 loop reads CAISEGRGRSGANVLTF. The CDR3 DNA follows: TGTGCCATCAGTGAGGGACGGGGGAGGTCTGGGGCCAACGTCCTGACTTTC.